This TCR beta chain was sequenced during a study of T cells after yellow fever vaccination. Turning to the study itself: Fractions low in cell number were prepared with SMART-Seq v4 Ultra Low Input. General observations from the study: Detected again after the booster were most primary-vaccination clones, at 96% CD4 and 88% CD8. Faster peaking, at day 5 versus 15, marked a secondary response that was weaker.

This clonotype was counted between two and nine times. Its antigen is as yet unknown. Using its own MiXCR run on the 5' RACE reads, TCRdb lists one record per CDR3 protein. The table includes roughly 310,000 distinct CDR3 sequences, around 3.6% detected once. Between the trimmed V and J ends, which lost 4 bases and 2 bases, there was a span of 16 bases. The CDR3 consists of 15 residues. The germline gives CDR1 SGHRS, CDR2 YFSETQ. Sequences were derived from PBMCs, sampled on the day of the yellow fever booster vaccination. This receptor was obtained from a man younger than 35 who received the YFV17D yellow fever vaccine. The chain is built from TRBV5-1 and TRBJ2-7; TRBD2 might be the D (6 bases). DNA of the CDR3: TGCGCCAGCAGCCTGGGACTTCAGTATACCTACGAGCAGTACTTC. This sequence encodes CASSLGLQYTYEQYF.